This is a list of T cell receptor beta chains from one sample in a study of T cells in tuberculosis. Only in-frame clones appear in the TCRdb table, and some are missing; sequencing was by immunoSEQ multiplex PCR. The top ten hold approximately 2% of the sample, which has tens of thousands of clones, roughly 90% seen once. Sequenced material: CD1b-GMM tetramer-negative cells sorted from PBMCs. The receptors were sampled from an adult woman with latent tuberculosis. Both conserved end residues are part of each CDR3. Fields, in order: D gene, V gene, J gene, clone size, CDR3 protein, CDR3 DNA. The D gene is left open where the match is weak. Where a row states a size, it is once, few, many or the class of an expanded clone; other rows omit it.

TRBD1,TRBV27,TRBJ1-5,.,CASSLYRGQPQHF,TGTGCCAGCAGTTTATACAGGGGACAGCCCCAGCATTTT
.,TRBV29-1,TRBJ2-4,.,CSVEVTAGETPMVQYF,TGCAGCGTTGAAGTGACCGCCGGGGAAACCCCCATGGTTCAGTACTTC
.,TRBV11-2,TRBJ2-7,.,CASSLQAYEQYF,TGTGCCAGCAGCTTGCAGGCCTACGAGCAGTACTTC
.,TRBV7-6,TRBJ2-2,once,CASSLGVLPGELFF,TGTGCCAGCAGCTTAGGCGTGCTACCCGGGGAGCTGTTTTTT
TRBD1,TRBV9,TRBJ2-5,.,CASSVLEGTGKETQYF,TGTGCCAGCAGCGTCCTGGAGGGGACAGGCAAAGAGACCCAGTACTTC
TRBD2,TRBV19,TRBJ2-1,.,CASSIDRTSGGNEQFF,TGTGCCAGTAGTATAGATCGGACTAGCGGGGGTAATGAGCAGTTCTTC
.,TRBV2,TRBJ1-2,once,CASPSTHGYTF,TGTGCCAGTCCATCTACCCATGGCTACACCTTC
.,TRBV14,TRBJ1-1,.,CASSQVQQNTEAFF,TGTGCCAGCAGCCAAGTGCAACAGAACACTGAAGCTTTCTTT
TRBD1,TRBV28,TRBJ1-1,.,CASSTQQGADTEAFF,TGTGCCAGCAGCACCCAACAGGGGGCGGACACTGAAGCTTTCTTT
.,TRBV15,TRBJ2-1,.,CATSRDLGGEQFF,TGTGCCACCAGCAGAGACCTAGGAGGAGAGCAGTTCTTC
TRBD1,TRBV5-6,TRBJ2-3,.,CASSFDPGTGLTDTQYF,TGTGCCAGCAGTTTCGACCCGGGGACAGGGCTCACAGATACGCAGTATTTT
TRBD1,TRBV30,TRBJ2-4,.,CAWSVRSPGQDNIQYF,TGTGCCTGGAGTGTACGATCCCCGGGACAGGACAACATTCAGTACTTC
.,TRBV5-1,TRBJ1-2,.,CASSLTGAPSYGYTF,TGCGCCAGCAGTCTAACGGGAGCCCCCTCCTATGGCTACACCTTC
.,TRBV30,TRBJ2-7,.,CAWGAASFEQYF,TGTGCCTGGGGTGCTGCCAGTTTTGAGCAGTACTTC